Presented here are 10 T cell receptor beta chains from one specimen sequenced in a study of T-cell memory formation after mild COVID-19. TCRdb passed the 5' RACE reads through MiXCR, listing each CDR3 protein once. This table holds over 70,000 distinct CDR3 sequences, about 13% found once. Sequencing was done on a sample of PBMCs or a T cell subset sorted from them (not recorded which). These receptors came from an adult woman who had mild COVID-19 (a few samples of this study predate the infection). Cell type and time point are not known.

This clonotype was recorded a few times. This chain links TRBV7-6 with TRBJ2-1, with D uncertain. CDR1 and CDR2 (germline): SGHVS, FNYEAQ. The CDR3 has 15 amino acids. V was clipped by 0 bases and J by 0 bases, with 6 bases between them. The CDR3 is CASSLARGSYNEQFF. CDR3 in DNA: TGTGCCAGCAGCTTAGCCAGAGGCTCCTACAATGAGCAGTTCTTC.

This clonotype was observed at least ten times. The V call is TRBV5-6, the J call TRBJ2-3, with 7 bases that match TRBD2. CDR1 and CDR2 from the germline V gene are SGHDT and YYEEEE. With 3 bases clipped from V and 2 bases from J, the junction kept 6 bases outside the gene matches. The CDR3 is 15 residues long. The CDR3 DNA is TGTGCCAGCAGCTCACTAGCGCTCCTCACAGATACGCAGTATTTT. It encodes CASSSLALLTDTQYF. The entire variable domain, with the rest obtained from reference TRBV5-6 and TRBJ2-3, is as follows: DAGVTQSPTHLIKTRGQQVTLRCSPKSGHDTVSWYQQALGQGPQFIFQYYEEEERQRGNFPDRFSGHQFPNYSSELNVNALLLGDSALYLCASSSLALLTDTQYFGPGTRLTVL.

This clonotype was counted ten times or more. The CDR3 DNA sequence: TGTGCCAGCAGCCTAGTTGCGGCCAGGGGCAACAATGAGCAGTTCTTC. Protein product: CASSLVAARGNNEQFF. The chain carries TRBV7-8 and TRBJ2-1, with D maybe TRBD1 (6 bases). CDR1 is SGHVS and CDR2 is FQNEAQ in the germline V gene. V was shortened by 5 bases and J by 5 bases, with 19 bases between the two germline ends. The CDR3 runs to 16 residues.

The sample holds a few counts of this clonotype. The V gene is TRBV7-9, the J gene TRBJ2-3, with D perhaps TRBD1 (6 bases). CDR3 length: 18 residues. Germline V gives CDR1 SEHNR, CDR2 FQNEAQ (reference sequence). The V end was cut by 3 bases, the J end by 2 bases, with 21 bases between. Here the CDR3 DNA reads TGTGCCAGCAGCTTCCCAGGCCAGGGGTGGTTGCTCACAGATACGCAGTATTTT. Translating it yields CASSFPGQGWLLTDTQYF.

This clonotype was detected a few times. This chain joins TRBV7-8 and TRBJ2-7; TRBD1 aligns across 7 bases. V was pared by 1 base and J by 1 base, with 4 bases of the junction left unmatched. Germline V CDR1 and CDR2: SGHVS, FQNEAQ. This CDR3 contains 15 residues. The CDR3 sequence is CASSLGWTGSYEQYF. In DNA, the CDR3 is TGTGCCAGCAGCTTAGGTTGGACAGGATCCTACGAGCAGTACTTC.

This clonotype has only a few counts. Here the CDR3 DNA reads TGTGCCAGCAGAGCCCTCGAGGGGTTGACCCAGTACTTC. Amino acids: CASRALEGLTQYF. The genes are TRBV27 and TRBJ2-5; D may be TRBD1 or TRBD2 (5 bases each). Between the trimmed V and J ends, which lost 6 bases and 7 bases, there was a span of 15 bases. CDR1 MNHEY and CDR2 SMNVEV come from the germline V gene (reference sequence). The CDR3 is 13 amino acids.

This sequence joins TRBV12-3 or TRBV12-4 and TRBJ1-5; TRBD1 aligns across 7 bases. Trimming removed 6 bases from V and 0 bases from J; junction bases left unmatched: 5. The length of the CDR3 is 15 residues. In DNA form, the CDR3 reads TGTGCCAGCAGCACCACAGGGGATAGCAATCAGCCCCAGCATTTT. Translated, it gives CASSTTGDSNQPQHF.

The chain couples TRBV4-1 to TRBJ1-1; the D gene is possibly TRBD1 (5 bases). Trimming removed 5 bases from V and 0 bases from J, with 7 bases in between. This CDR3 has 13 amino acids. Germline-derived CDR1 and CDR2 are MGHRA and YSYEKL. CDR3 amino acids: CASSAGLNTEAFF. CDR3 nucleotide sequence: TGCGCCAGCAGCGCAGGGCTGAACACTGAAGCTTTCTTT.

This clonotype has ten or more counts. V and J are TRBV6-1 and TRBJ1-2, with D unresolved. Per germline, CDR1 MNHNS and CDR2 SASEGT. Trimming stripped 6 bases from V and 5 bases from J, with 13 bases between. The CDR3 extends over 13 amino acids. CDR3 amino acids: CASREITTYGYTF. CDR3 DNA sequence: TGTGCCAGCAGGGAAATTACCACTTATGGCTACACCTTC.

The chain carries TRBV7-9 and TRBJ2-7, with 8 bases aligning to TRBD2. The germline CDR1 and CDR2 sequences are SEHNR and FQNEAQ (reference sequence). The CDR3 has 16 residues. Trimming at V came to 5 bases and at J to 0 bases, leaving 9 bases not matched to a gene. As DNA, the CDR3 is TGTGCCAGCAGCGCATATAGCGGGGTAAGCTCCTACGAGCAGTACTTC. Amino acid sequence: CASSAYSGVSSYEQYF.